These 31 T cell receptor beta chains share one sample of origin, sequenced in a study of blood T cell repertoires in COVID-19. Produced via immunoSEQ multiplex PCR; TCRdb's table is partial and in-frame only. The repertoire holds 95,000 to 100,000 clones, approximately 92% seen once, with 5% to 6% in the top ten. Sequenced: peripheral blood. These receptors originate from a man in his fifties with active COVID-19.

V usage is TRBV15 and J usage is TRBJ1-4; D unresolved. CDR1 is LNHNV, CDR2 YYDKDF, per germline (reference sequence). The V gene lost 0 bases and the J gene lost 3 bases, with 8 bases spanning the gap. This CDR3 contains 15 residues. CDR3 amino acids: CATSRDGGSNEKLFF. CDR3 coding DNA: TGTGCCACCAGCAGAGATGGTGGCTCTAATGAAAAACTGTTTTTT.

The chain couples TRBV19 to TRBJ1-5; D gene uncertain. This CDR3 is built from 13 residues. Germline CDR1 reads LNHDA; CDR2 reads SQIVND (reference sequence). The ends were cut back, 1 base at V and 7 bases at J, with 8 bases in the middle. CDR3 sequence: CASSIGAGQPQHF. The DNA of the CDR3 is TGTGCCAGTAGTATAGGGGCCGGACAGCCCCAGCATTTT.

The chain employs TRBV7-9 and TRBJ2-7; TRBD2 is a possible D gene (6 bases). V dropped 5 bases and J dropped 1 base, with 12 bases sitting between them. Germline V gene data show CDR1 as SEHNR and CDR2 as FQNEAQ (reference sequence). The CDR3 runs to 14 residues. The CDR3 loop reads CASSPWGESYEQYF. CDR3 nucleotides: TGTGCCAGCAGCCCTTGGGGGGAGTCCTACGAGCAGTACTTC.

The chain joins TRBV5-4 to TRBJ2-1, with 9 bases aligning to TRBD2. Germline values: CDR1 SGHNT, CDR2 YYREEE (reference sequence). J was trimmed by 9 bases and V by 4 bases; bases with no gene match: 5. This CDR3 region has 13 residues. The CDR3: CASSLAGQGEQFF. The CDR3 DNA sequence: TGTGCCAGCAGCCTAGCGGGGCAGGGTGAGCAGTTCTTC.

This sequence joins TRBV4-2 and TRBJ2-1; TRBD2 agrees at 13 bases. This CDR3 spans 16 amino acids. From germline, CDR1 is LGHNA and CDR2 YNFKEQ. Germline trimming cut 3 bases from V and 9 bases from J; bases unmatched to any gene: 8. In DNA form, the CDR3 reads TGTGCCAGCAGCCAGGTCGGACTAGCGGGGGTCCTTGAGCAGTTCTTC. Protein product: CASSQVGLAGVLEQFF.

The chain joins TRBV2 to TRBJ2-2, with D perhaps TRBD2 (5 bases). CDR3 size: 15 residues. V was cut by 7 bases and J by 6 bases, with 18 bases left in between. Germline CDR1 and CDR2: SNHLY and FYNNEI. The CDR3, as DNA: TGTGCCAGCATTAGGGAGCTAGGCGTCGCCGGGGAGCTGTTTTTT. This encodes CASIRELGVAGELFF. Complete variable domain (other parts from reference TRBV2 and TRBJ2-2): EPEVTQTPSHQVTQMGQEVILRCVPISNHLYFYWYRQILGQKVEFLVSFYNNEISEKSEIFDDQFSVERPDGSNFTLKIRSTKLEDSAMYFCASIRELGVAGELFFGEGSRLTVL.

The chain is built from TRBV19 and TRBJ1-3; no reliable D call. CDR3 length: 16 residues. The V end lost 5 bases, the J end lost 1 base, and 15 bases lay between the germline ends. Germline V gene lookup returns CDR1 LNHDA and CDR2 SQIVND (reference sequence). CDR3 protein: CASSRPGFKSGNTIYF. The CDR3 DNA sequence: TGTGCCAGTAGTCGCCCGGGATTTAAGTCTGGAAACACCATATATTTT.

With regard to this clone: In the same sample, other DNA sequences code for this CDR3. The CDR3 coding sequence is TGCGCCAGCAGCCCTGACCCCACAGGGGCCAGCTCCTATAATTCACCCCTCCACTTT. As protein: CASSPDPTGASSYNSPLHF. The chain carries TRBV5-1 and TRBJ1-6, with 7 bases aligning to TRBD1. The CDR3 runs to 19 residues. CDR1 and CDR2 (germline): SGHRS, YFSETQ. V lost 4 bases and J lost 0; bases outside the gene matches: 13.

This chain connects TRBV6-6 to TRBJ1-5; 7 bases are a match to TRBD1. CDR1 and CDR2 (germline): MNHNY, SVGAGI (reference sequence). J was trimmed by 6 bases and V by 6 bases; bases with no gene match: 11. CDR3 size: 15 residues. The CDR3 region has the DNA TGTGCCAGCAGGGCTCCGGGACAGAGGGTTCAGCCCCAGCATTTT. This translates into CASRAPGQRVQPQHF.

V is TRBV5-1 and J is TRBJ2-2; D might be TRBD2 (6 bases). CDR3 length equals 15 residues. CDR1 is SGHRS and CDR2 is YFSETQ in the germline V gene. The V and J ends lost 1 base and 7 bases respectively, with 14 bases between them. CDR3 bases: TGCGCCAGCAGCTTGTTAGGAGGGGCTGACGGGGAGCTGTTTTTT. The encoded protein is CASSLLGGADGELFF.

The V gene is TRBV5-1, the J gene TRBJ2-3, with 8 bases matching TRBD1. This CDR3 has 16 residues. The J segment lost 1 base and the V segment lost 4 bases, leaving 8 bases of the junction unmatched. CDR1 and CDR2 (germline): SGHRS, YFSETQ. CDR3 residues: CASSLIGQGGTDTQYF. DNA of the CDR3: TGCGCCAGCAGCCTCATTGGACAGGGCGGCACAGATACGCAGTATTTT.

V gene TRBV5-6 combines with J gene TRBJ1-2; TRBD1 matches at 9 bases. The V gene's germline CDR1 is SGHDT and CDR2 YYEEEE. This CDR3 region has 14 residues. The V gene end was trimmed by 5 bases and the J gene end by 5 bases; junction bases not matched to a gene: 7. The CDR3 sequence is CASSRTGESYGYTF. DNA for the CDR3: TGTGCCAGCAGTCGGACAGGGGAGAGTTATGGCTACACCTTC. Full variable domain (outside the CDR3, taken from reference TRBV5-6 and TRBJ1-2): DAGVTQSPTHLIKTRGQQVTLRCSPKSGHDTVSWYQQALGQGPQFIFQYYEEEERQRGNFPDRFSGHQFPNYSSELNVNALLLGDSALYLCASSRTGESYGYTFGSGTRLTVV.

This clone was detected once. The gene calls are TRBV2 and TRBJ1-2; 7 bases are a match to TRBD1. This CDR3 contains 15 residues. Germline V lookup: CDR1 SNHLY, CDR2 FYNNEI. With V trimmed by 6 bases and J by 5 bases, 12 bases remained unmatched. Here the CDR3 reads CASRQGTADQYGYTF. CDR3 coding DNA: TGTGCCAGCAGACAAGGGACAGCAGACCAATATGGCTACACCTTC.

V usage is TRBV6-6 and J usage is TRBJ2-5; D is possibly TRBD2 (7 bases). The germline V gene has CDR1 MNHNY and CDR2 SVGAGI (reference sequence). Trimming shortened V by 1 base and J by 1 base, and 13 bases separated the two germline ends. The CDR3 runs 16 residues. Here the CDR3 reads CASSYWNGGAQETQYF. The CDR3 DNA sequence: TGTGCCAGCAGTTACTGGAATGGGGGGGCCCAAGAGACCCAGTACTTC.

The V and J genes are TRBV7-9 and TRBJ2-7; TRBD2 aligns across 7 bases. This CDR3 comprises 13 residues. V lost 6 bases to trimming and J lost 0 bases; unmatched junction nucleotides: 2. Germline V lookup: CDR1 SEHNR, CDR2 FQNEAQ (reference sequence). CDR3 in amino acids: CASRPSGSYEQYF. DNA for the CDR3: TGTGCCAGCAGACCTAGCGGCTCCTACGAGCAGTACTTC.

The chain uses TRBV11-1 and TRBJ2-1, with TRBD2 matching over 9 bases. Germline trimming cut 3 bases from V and 5 bases from J; bases unmatched to any gene: 8. The CDR3 has 16 residues. CDR1 is SGHAT, CDR2 FQDESV, per germline (reference sequence). CDR3 protein: CASSFAGGLANNEQFF. The CDR3 DNA sequence: TGTGCCAGCAGCTTTGCCGGTGGACTAGCGAACAATGAGCAGTTCTTC. Filled out from reference TRBV11-1 and TRBJ2-1, the complete variable domain reads EAEVAQSPRYKITEKSQAVAFWCDPISGHATLYWYRQILGQGPELLVQFQDESVVDDSQLPKDRFSAERLKGVDSTLKIQPAELGDSAMYLCASSFAGGLANNEQFFGPGTRLTVL.

CDR3 residues: CASSQGLGGGPYNEQFF. Here the CDR3 DNA reads TGTGCCAGCAGCCAAGGATTAGGGGGAGGGCCCTACAATGAGCAGTTCTTC. The chain carries TRBV14 and TRBJ2-1; maybe TRBD2 (7 bases). Deletions cut 1 base from V and 2 bases from J, with 15 bases between. Germline V gives CDR1 SGHDN, CDR2 FVKESK. The CDR3 is made up of 17 amino acids.

This clone came up once. The chain recombines TRBV11-2 with TRBJ2-1; TRBD2 matches 11 bases. The CDR3 has 15 residues. CDR1 is SGHAT and CDR2 is FQNNGV in the germline V gene. J lost 3 bases, V lost 5 bases, and 3 bases had no gene match. The CDR3 here is CASSPTSGSYNEQFF. The CDR3, as DNA: TGTGCCAGCAGCCCAACTAGCGGGAGCTACAATGAGCAGTTCTTC.

This rearrangement joins TRBV4-1 to TRBJ2-7, with 11 bases matching TRBD2. Germline V CDR1 and CDR2: MGHRA, YSYEKL. The V segment lost 5 bases and the J segment 2 bases; nucleotides outside the gene matches: 11. The CDR3 consists of 17 residues. CDR3 coding DNA: TGCGCCAGCAGCTATCACCCCACGACTAGCGGGGCCTACGAGCAGTACTTC. This sequence encodes CASSYHPTTSGAYEQYF.

This chain connects TRBV5-1 to TRBJ1-2; 9 positions agree with TRBD1. This CDR3 region has 15 residues. The germline CDR1 and CDR2 sequences are SGHRS and YFSETQ. Trimming at V came to 5 bases and at J to 5 bases, leaving 10 bases not matched to a gene. Here the CDR3 DNA reads TGCGCCAGCAGTTCCCTACAGGGGGCGGAGTATGGCTACACCTTC. Its translation: CASSSLQGAEYGYTF.

The chain is built from TRBV18 and TRBJ1-4, with D possibly being TRBD1 (5 bases). Trimming removed 2 bases at V and 3 bases at J, with 10 bases between. CDR1 and CDR2 (germline): KGHSH, LQKENI. There are 15 residues in the CDR3. This chain's CDR3 is CASSPGRGANEKLFF. Written as DNA, the CDR3 is TGTGCCAGCTCACCAGGGAGGGGAGCTAATGAAAAACTGTTTTTT.

CDR3 residues: CASSFEPDRLSEQYF. In DNA, the CDR3 is TGCGCCAGCAGCTTCGAACCGGACAGGTTGTCCGAGCAGTACTTC. The chain couples TRBV5-1 to TRBJ2-7; 7 bases align to TRBD1. The CDR3 extends over 15 amino acids. The V gene's germline CDR1 is SGHRS and CDR2 YFSETQ. Trimming cost V 2 bases and J 6 bases; bases outside gene matches: 11.

Comments on this clone: Different DNA sequences within this sample yield the same CDR3. J is TRBJ2-3 and V is TRBV2, with 9 bases aligning to TRBD2. V trimming: 2 bases; J trimming: 4 bases; junction bases outside the gene matches: 4. CDR3 length equals 15 residues. Germline V CDR1 and CDR2: SNHLY, FYNNEI. The CDR3 nucleotides read TGTGCCAGCAGTGAACTGGCGGGAGGGGCAGATACGCAGTATTTT. Translation: CASSELAGGADTQYF.

V usage is TRBV7-2 and J usage is TRBJ1-5; D is unresolved. The germline V gene encodes CDR1 SGHTA and CDR2 FQGNSA. Between the trimmed V and J ends, which lost 1 base and 3 bases, there was a span of 4 bases. The CDR3 is made up of 13 amino acids. The CDR3 region has the DNA TGTGCCAGCAGCTTAGGGCCCAATCAGCCCCAGCATTTT. This encodes CASSLGPNQPQHF.

The chain couples TRBV9 to TRBJ1-3; 7 bases align to TRBD1. Losses at the gene ends were 0 bases for V and 3 bases for J; bases not matched to a gene: 6. From germline, CDR1 is SGDLS and CDR2 YYNGEE. There are 16 residues in the CDR3. CDR3 in DNA: TGTGCCAGCAGCGTAGAGGGGACAGTGTTTGGAAACACCATATATTTT. Protein sequence: CASSVEGTVFGNTIYF.

This chain connects TRBV5-6 to TRBJ2-2, with D possibly matching TRBD1 (5 bases). Trimming pared 1 base from V and 7 bases from J, leaving 8 bases between. CDR1 is SGHDT and CDR2 is YYEEEE in the germline V gene. This CDR3 has 13 amino acids. The DNA for the CDR3 is TGTGCCAGCAGCTTGCCGCAGGGCGGGGAGCTGTTTTTT. It is translated as CASSLPQGGELFF.

Of note for this clone: Additional DNA sequences in this sample encode the identical CDR3. The gene calls are TRBV4-1 and TRBJ1-1, with D maybe TRBD1 (5 bases). Trimming took 0 bases from V and 0 from J, leaving 14 bases between them. The CDR3 loop spans 17 amino acids. CDR1 MGHRA and CDR2 YSYEKL come from the germline V gene. The CDR3 protein is CASSQDGQGLMNTEAFF. The CDR3 nucleotides are TGCGCCAGCAGCCAAGATGGGCAGGGCCTGATGAACACTGAAGCTTTCTTT.

J is TRBJ2-3 and V is TRBV4-2; no reliable D call. The CDR3 sequence is 14 residues long. Looked up from germline, CDR1 is LGHNA and CDR2 is YNFKEQ. The V and J ends lost 0 bases and 0 bases respectively, with 4 bases between them. CDR3 protein: CASSQDSSTDTQYF. CDR3 nucleotides: TGTGCCAGCAGCCAAGATTCTAGCACAGATACGCAGTATTTT.

The chain employs TRBV28 and TRBJ2-7, with 12 positions matching TRBD1. CDR1 MDHEN and CDR2 SYDVKM come from the germline V gene. CDR3 length: 15 residues. Trimming took 8 bases from V and 3 from J; bases not matched to a gene: 8. The CDR3 DNA follows: TGTGCCAGCCTTGCTGGGGACAGGGGGCACTACGAGCAGTACTTC. Its protein product is CASLAGDRGHYEQYF.

The chain employs TRBV6-6 and TRBJ2-5, with 13 positions matching TRBD2. The CDR3 consists of 16 residues. Germline assignment: CDR1 MNHNY and CDR2 SVGAGI (reference sequence). After removal of 5 bases from V and 3 bases from J, the junction contained 6 bases not matched to a gene. The CDR3 sequence is CASSARLAGGEETQYF. DNA for the CDR3: TGTGCCAGCAGTGCTAGACTAGCGGGAGGCGAAGAGACCCAGTACTTC.

This rearrangement joins TRBV7-2 to TRBJ1-6; tentative D call: TRBD1 (5 bases). The V end lost 5 bases, the J end lost 10 bases, and 18 bases lay between the germline ends. There are 15 residues in the CDR3. Germline-derived CDR1 and CDR2 are SGHTA and FQGNSA. CDR3 in amino acids: CASSPEAGRESPLHF. CDR3 sequence (DNA): TGTGCCAGCAGCCCAGAGGCAGGGCGGGAGTCACCCCTCCACTTT.